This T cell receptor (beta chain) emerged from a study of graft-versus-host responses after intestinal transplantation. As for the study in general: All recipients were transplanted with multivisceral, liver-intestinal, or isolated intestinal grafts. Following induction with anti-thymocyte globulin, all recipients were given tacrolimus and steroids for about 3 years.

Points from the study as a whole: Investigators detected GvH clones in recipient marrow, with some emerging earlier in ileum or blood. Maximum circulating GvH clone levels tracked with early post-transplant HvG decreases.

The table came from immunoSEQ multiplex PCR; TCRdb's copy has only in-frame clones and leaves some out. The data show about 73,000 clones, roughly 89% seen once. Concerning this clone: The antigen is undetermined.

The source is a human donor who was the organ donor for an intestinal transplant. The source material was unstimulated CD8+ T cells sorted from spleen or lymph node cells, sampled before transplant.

This CDR3 is CASNEEAGALNEQFF. CDR3 coding DNA: TGTGCCAGCAATGAGGAGGCGGGGGCCTTGAATGAGCAGTTCTTC. The V gene is TRBV2, the J gene TRBJ2-1; weak D call: TRBD2 (7 bases). CDR3 size: 15 residues. Germline V gene lookup returns CDR1 SNHLY and CDR2 FYNNEI. Trimming took 7 bases from V and 7 from J, leaving 20 bases between them.